A selection of T cell receptor beta chains follows, all from one sample in a study of cytomegalovirus exposure and HLA in healthy donors. Repertoires were generated with immunoSEQ multiplex PCR, while TCRdb's copy carries only in-frame clones and drops some. The table shows over 110,000 clones, with roughly 76% occurring only once. The sequencing sample was made of PBMCs. The receptors derive from a woman in her 40s in good health and CMV-seronegative. CDR3s include the opening cysteine and the closing phenylalanine or tryptophan. The order of the fields is CDR3 protein, V gene.

CDR3 protein: CASSPGLQETQYF
V gene: TRBV5-1

CDR3 protein: CASSSGQEVNTEAFF
V gene: TRBV27

CDR3 protein: CASSYITRGELFF
V gene: TRBV7-8

CDR3 protein: CASSLGEGTGSYEQYF
V gene: TRBV7-6

CDR3 protein: CASSKDRGRGTEAFF
V gene: TRBV6-6

CDR3 protein: CASSLAGTAYNEQFF
V gene: TRBV7-3

CDR3 protein: CASSPRAGGFIYEQYF
V gene: TRBV4-2

CDR3 protein: CASSASWAGGVNTQYF
V gene: TRBV2

CDR3 protein: CASSYSYRGETQYF
V gene: TRBV6-5

CDR3 protein: CAWSPPGGSASYGYTF
V gene: TRBV30

CDR3 protein: CASSLGAVGQGTEAFF
V gene: TRBV7-6

CDR3 protein: CASSNRDRGAANYGYTF
V gene: TRBV19

CDR3 protein: CASKGPLSGGDEQFF
V gene: TRBV28

CDR3 protein: CASSHGGRVPCEAFF
V gene: TRBV4-1

CDR3 protein: CASSSNRGGENEKLFF
V gene: TRBV7-9

CDR3 protein: CASLTLGQGNNEQFF
V gene: TRBV13

CDR3 protein: CASSYGDRTADTQYF
V gene: TRBV6-5

CDR3 protein: CAISGGTSGPGDTQYF
V gene: TRBV10-3

CDR3 protein: CASSLRDRGNEQYF
V gene: TRBV7-8

CDR3 protein: CASWGGEFYGYTF
V gene: TRBV2

CDR3 protein: CASRFDRYSNQPQHF
V gene: TRBV27

CDR3 protein: CASSQVGRPEQFF
V gene: TRBV4-3

CDR3 protein: CASSMAGRPNTEAFF
V gene: TRBV11-2

CDR3 protein: CAGSTEAGSNYGYTF
V gene: TRBV28

CDR3 protein: CASSQLKGQGAYAGELFF
V gene: TRBV4-1

CDR3 protein: CASRGRAAWEEKLFF
V gene: TRBV6-5

CDR3 protein: CASSPPSSYNEQFF
V gene: TRBV7-9

CDR3 protein: CASMGQGSYNEQFF
V gene: TRBV2

CDR3 protein: CAIRGTGQETQYF
V gene: TRBV10-3

CDR3 protein: CASSPGGTGNSPLHF
V gene: TRBV6-5

CDR3 protein: CASSLRGGQVNEQFF
V gene: TRBV18

CDR3 protein: CASSLGGVDQPQHF
V gene: TRBV5-1

CDR3 protein: CASSLRIRDRGFHEQYF
V gene: TRBV27

CDR3 protein: CASRTTAYEPQHF
V gene: TRBV28

CDR3 protein: CASSMDSRPYGYTF
V gene: TRBV5-1

CDR3 protein: CASSLLANTGELFF
V gene: TRBV5-5

CDR3 protein: CASSLTADTQYF
V gene: TRBV5-4

CDR3 protein: CASSRGGGEAFF
V gene: TRBV27

CDR3 protein: CAISEWQGRGTDTQYF
V gene: TRBV10-3

CDR3 protein: CASSLGVGGGNTEAFF
V gene: TRBV5-1

CDR3 protein: CASSVAPLNTEAFF
V gene: TRBV9

CDR3 protein: CASSVLTRSGANVLTF
V gene: TRBV9